The 9 T cell receptor beta chains below were found in one sample sequenced in a study of shared clonotypes between healthy human individuals. This table comes from immunoSEQ multiplex PCR, and its TCRdb copy is limited to in-frame clones, with some not included. Here the sample spans 2 million to 2.5 million clones, under 95% being singletons. Sequencing used naive CD4+ T cells from PBMCs. Subset given: CD45RA+ positively selected. These receptors all stem from a man aged 18 to 30 in good health. Some clones in this sample may be carry-over from other donors' samples.

The V gene is TRBV4-2, the J gene TRBJ2-5; 9 bases are a match to TRBD1. The trim removed 3 bases at V and 2 bases at J, leaving 10 bases unmatched. The CDR3 runs to 17 residues. The germline V gene encodes CDR1 LGHNA and CDR2 YNFKEQ. Here the CDR3 reads CASSQGQGRGGQETQYF. CDR3 coding DNA: TGTGCCAGCAGCCAGGGACAGGGACGTGGGGGTCAAGAGACCCAGTACTTC.

This chain connects TRBV5-1 to TRBJ1-3; D is possibly TRBD1 (5 bases). Germline-derived CDR1 and CDR2 are SGHRS and YFSETQ. The CDR3 loop spans 16 amino acids. V was clipped by 3 bases and J by 0 bases, with 13 bases between them. CDR3 in amino acids: CASSSGDPLSGNTIYF. The CDR3 nucleotides read TGCGCCAGCAGCTCGGGGGACCCCCTCTCTGGAAACACCATATATTTT.

This chain joins TRBV5-4 and TRBJ2-1; tentative D call: TRBD2 (6 bases). The germline V gene has CDR1 SGHNT and CDR2 YYREEE (reference sequence). The CDR3 is made up of 13 amino acids. V gave up 3 bases and J gave up 10 bases, with 14 bases separating them. The chain's CDR3 is CASSSELAGEQFF. CDR3 coding DNA: TGTGCCAGCAGCTCAGAACTAGCTGGGGAGCAGTTCTTC.

V and J are TRBV6-1 and TRBJ2-1; D uncertain. CDR3 length: 13 residues. The germline CDR1 and CDR2 sequences are MNHNS and SASEGT. The V end lost 3 bases, the J end lost 5 bases, and 8 bases lay between the germline ends. Written as DNA, the CDR3 is TGTGCCAGCAGTGAGATGTTGGACAATGAGCAGTTCTTC. Translation gives CASSEMLDNEQFF.

The V call is TRBV2, the J call TRBJ2-1; 8 bases align to TRBD2. This CDR3 region has 15 residues. V shed 1 base, J shed 5 bases, and the junction held 4 bases outside the gene matches. Germline V gene lookup returns CDR1 SNHLY and CDR2 FYNNEI. In DNA, the CDR3 is TGTGCCAGCAGTGAAGTGGGACTAGGGGACAATGAGCAGTTCTTC. Protein: CASSEVGLGDNEQFF.

The chain is built from TRBV29-1 and TRBJ2-3; TRBD2 matches 8 bases. CDR3 length: 14 amino acids. The ends lost 6 bases at V and 4 bases at J; junction bases unmatched: 9. In germline, CDR1 is SQVTM, CDR2 ANQGSEA. CDR3 in amino acids: CSVETSGSADTQYF. The CDR3 DNA reads as TGCAGCGTAGAGACCAGCGGGAGCGCAGATACGCAGTATTTT.

This chain uses TRBV11-1 with TRBJ1-2; 10 bases line up with TRBD1. Per germline, CDR1 SGHAT and CDR2 FQDESV (reference sequence). The CDR3 length is 14 residues. The V segment lost 3 bases and the J segment 4 bases; nucleotides outside the gene matches: 2. CDR3 DNA: TGTGCCAGCAGCTTGACAGGGGGCCTCTATGGCTACACCTTC. The encoded protein is CASSLTGGLYGYTF.

The V and J genes are TRBV29-1 and TRBJ2-3; 9 nucleotides line up with TRBD2. Losses at the gene ends were 6 bases for V and 10 bases for J; bases not matched to a gene: 17. Germline loops: CDR1 SQVTM, CDR2 ANQGSEA. CDR3 length: 15 amino acids. CDR3 sequence (DNA): TGCAGCGTGCCTGGGAGCGGGGGGCTTTTAGTTCCGCAGTATTTT. It encodes CSVPGSGGLLVPQYF.

The chain combines TRBV2 with TRBJ2-3; no clear D gene. The ends were cut back, 7 bases at V and 5 bases at J, with 16 bases in the middle. Per the germline V gene, CDR1 is SNHLY and CDR2 is FYNNEI. This CDR3 region has 14 residues. CDR3 coding DNA: TGTGCCAGCAAAGTCGAGGTGTCGGGAGATACGCAGTATTTT. Amino acid sequence: CASKVEVSGDTQYF.